This T cell receptor (beta chain) comes out of a study of cytomegalovirus exposure and HLA in healthy donors. Study-wide results and limits: TCR beta chain V- and J-gene trimming was linked, in a later analysis, to a missense variant in DCLRE1C.

The CDR3 consists of 16 residues. Trimming at V came to 5 bases and at J to 0 bases, leaving 4 bases not matched to a gene. CDR1 and CDR2 (germline): SGHTA, FQGTGA. Both 60 Vbeta primers and 13 Jbeta primers went into the PCR. The method was immunoSEQ multiplex PCR; TCRdb's version includes in-frame clones alone and lacks a portion of them. The sample totals fewer than 85,000 clones. To note about this clone: Its target is unknown.

Material for sequencing was PBMCs. The chain links TRBV7-3 to TRBJ1-6, with 7 bases identical to TRBD1. The sequence came from a man aged 45 to 65 in good health and CMV-seropositive. CDR3 bases: TGTGCCAGCAGCCAGGGGGATAACTCCTATAATTCACCCCTCCACTTT. It translates to CASSQGDNSYNSPLHF. Using reference TRBV7-3 and TRBJ1-6 for the parts outside the CDR3, the full variable domain is GAGVSQTPSNKVTEKGKYVELRCDPISGHTALYWYRQSLGQGPEFLIYFQGTGAADDSGLPNDRFFAVRPEGSVSTLKIQRTERGDSAVYLCASSQGDNSYNSPLHFGNGTRLTVT.